The rows below give T cell receptor beta chains drawn from one sample of a study of graft-versus-host responses after intestinal transplantation. Clones were read by immunoSEQ multiplex PCR, and TCRdb kept only the in-frame ones, dropping some. The data contain some 510 clones, under 95% of them singletons. The source was ileum tissue, collected roughly 42 days after intestinal transplant. These receptors all stem from a human patient who received an intestinal transplant, so some T cells may come from the graft donor. The CDR3 runs from the conserved cysteine through the conserved F or W. The size entry is marked missing in some rows and otherwise reads once, few, many or a size class.

v_gene: TRBV27
j_gene: TRBJ1-4
abundance: .
CDR3aa: CASSFRPPQGGNEKLFF

v_gene: TRBV11-2
j_gene: TRBJ1-2
abundance: .
CDR3aa: CASRVGIGETYGYTF

v_gene: TRBV21-1
j_gene: TRBJ2-5
abundance: few
CDR3aa: CASSRISSGRGETQYF

v_gene: TRBV6-8
j_gene: TRBJ1-2
abundance: .
CDR3aa: CASSTNLCSRKTYGYTF

v_gene: TRBV6-5
j_gene: TRBJ2-5
abundance: .
CDR3aa: CASSYEGQAQETQYF

v_gene: TRBV18
j_gene: TRBJ1-1
abundance: .
CDR3aa: CASSPGQGNTEAFF

v_gene: TRBV2
j_gene: TRBJ2-7
abundance: .
CDR3aa: CASSGQGENEQYF

v_gene: TRBV4-1
j_gene: TRBJ2-5
abundance: .
CDR3aa: CASSELHFGLSETQYF

v_gene: TRBV10-2
j_gene: TRBJ2-7
abundance: .
CDR3aa: CASSGVRGEQYF

v_gene: TRBV5-6
j_gene: TRBJ2-6
abundance: .
CDR3aa: CASSSISGANVLTF

v_gene: TRBV7-3
j_gene: TRBJ2-3
abundance: .
CDR3aa: CASSSQGLAGGRTDTQYF

v_gene: TRBV29-1
j_gene: TRBJ2-2
abundance: .
CDR3aa: CSVRQGGTGELFF

v_gene: TRBV7-2
j_gene: TRBJ2-5
abundance: .
CDR3aa: CASSLGAHWTSGDQETQYF

v_gene: TRBV28
j_gene: TRBJ2-5
abundance: .
CDR3aa: CASSLSGSETQYF

v_gene: TRBV4-3
j_gene: TRBJ2-3
abundance: .
CDR3aa: CASSPQARVPDTQYF

v_gene: TRBV12-5
j_gene: TRBJ2-7
abundance: .
CDR3aa: CASGLETGRDTAYEQYF

v_gene: TRBV19
j_gene: TRBJ2-4
abundance: .
CDR3aa: CASSIGREVNIQYF

v_gene: TRBV6-6
j_gene: TRBJ2-3
abundance: .
CDR3aa: CASVKGLNSAEDTQYF

v_gene: TRBV4-2
j_gene: TRBJ2-2
abundance: .
CDR3aa: CASSQEAGGPGELFF

v_gene: TRBV19
j_gene: TRBJ1-2
abundance: .
CDR3aa: CASTSGTYGYTF

v_gene: TRBV2
j_gene: TRBJ2-1
abundance: .
CDR3aa: CASRGDTVEQFF

v_gene: TRBV6-1
j_gene: TRBJ2-2
abundance: .
CDR3aa: CASSEGLVYTGELFF

v_gene: TRBV5-1
j_gene: TRBJ2-7
abundance: .
CDR3aa: CASSLEGQGIDEQYF

v_gene: TRBV9
j_gene: TRBJ1-4
abundance: .
CDR3aa: CASSVGALGQEKLFF

v_gene: TRBV7-4
j_gene: TRBJ1-2
abundance: .
CDR3aa: CASSGRTSARKIYGYTF

v_gene: TRBV9
j_gene: TRBJ2-2
abundance: .
CDR3aa: CASSPVRGMTGELFF

v_gene: TRBV4-3
j_gene: TRBJ1-1
abundance: .
CDR3aa: CASSTGRRNTEAFF

v_gene: TRBV10-2
j_gene: TRBJ1-5
abundance: .
CDR3aa: CASSEARTGGFGFLWPQHF

v_gene: TRBV4-2
j_gene: TRBJ2-6
abundance: .
CDR3aa: CASSQGASSGANVLTF

v_gene: TRBV30
j_gene: TRBJ1-2
abundance: .
CDR3aa: CAWSPGTGDFRYGYTF